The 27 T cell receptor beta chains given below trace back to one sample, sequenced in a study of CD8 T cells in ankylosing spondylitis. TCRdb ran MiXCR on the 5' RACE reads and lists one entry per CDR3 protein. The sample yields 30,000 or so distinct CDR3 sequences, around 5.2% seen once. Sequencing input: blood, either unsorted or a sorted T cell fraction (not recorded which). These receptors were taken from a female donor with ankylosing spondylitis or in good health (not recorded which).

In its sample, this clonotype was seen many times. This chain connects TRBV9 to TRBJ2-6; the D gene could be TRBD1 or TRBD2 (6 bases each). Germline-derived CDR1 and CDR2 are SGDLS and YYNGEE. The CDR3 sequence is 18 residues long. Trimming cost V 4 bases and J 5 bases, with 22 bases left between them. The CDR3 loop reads CASSPGGTFLSRANVLTF. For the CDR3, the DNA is TGTGCCAGCAGCCCTGGGGGGACATTCTTAAGTAGGGCCAACGTCCTGACTTTC.

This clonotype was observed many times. Here the CDR3 DNA reads TGTGCCAGCAGCCCAACAGGGCGGGGGGACACCTACGAGCAGTACTTC. Translation gives CASSPTGRGDTYEQYF. The chain combines TRBV9 with TRBJ2-7; 8 positions agree with TRBD2. Germline V gene data show CDR1 as SGDLS and CDR2 as YYNGEE. The CDR3 is 16 amino acids. J lost 2 bases, V lost 4 bases, and 11 bases had no gene match.

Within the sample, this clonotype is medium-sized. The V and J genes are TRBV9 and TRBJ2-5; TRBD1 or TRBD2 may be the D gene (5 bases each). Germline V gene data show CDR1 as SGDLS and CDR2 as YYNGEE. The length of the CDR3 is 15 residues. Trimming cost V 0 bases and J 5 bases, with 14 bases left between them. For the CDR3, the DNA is TGTGCCAGCAGCGTAGGGGTAGGGACGGGGGAGACCCAGTACTTC. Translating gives CASSVGVGTGETQYF.

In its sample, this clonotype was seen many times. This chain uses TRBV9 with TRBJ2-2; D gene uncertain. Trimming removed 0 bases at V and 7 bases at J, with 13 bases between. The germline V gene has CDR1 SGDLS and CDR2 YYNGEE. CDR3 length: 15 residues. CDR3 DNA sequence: TGTGCCAGCAGCGTAGTCGGGCTCGAGAGCGGGGAGCTGTTTTTT. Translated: CASSVVGLESGELFF.

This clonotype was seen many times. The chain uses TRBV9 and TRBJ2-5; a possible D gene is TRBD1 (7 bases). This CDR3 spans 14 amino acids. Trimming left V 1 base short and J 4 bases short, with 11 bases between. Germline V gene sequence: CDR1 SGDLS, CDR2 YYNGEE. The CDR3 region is CASSVSQGGETQYF. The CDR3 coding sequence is TGTGCCAGCAGCGTATCTCAGGGGGGAGAGACCCAGTACTTC.

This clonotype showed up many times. CDR3 sequence reads: CASSPQESKAKNIQYF. CDR3 DNA sequence: TGTGCCAGCAGCCCACAGGAGTCAAAGGCCAAAAACATTCAGTACTTC. The gene calls are TRBV9 and TRBJ2-4; weak D call: TRBD1 (5 bases). The V gene's germline CDR1 is SGDLS and CDR2 YYNGEE. Trimming shortened V by 4 bases and J by 1 base, and 15 bases separated the two germline ends. This CDR3 has 16 residues.

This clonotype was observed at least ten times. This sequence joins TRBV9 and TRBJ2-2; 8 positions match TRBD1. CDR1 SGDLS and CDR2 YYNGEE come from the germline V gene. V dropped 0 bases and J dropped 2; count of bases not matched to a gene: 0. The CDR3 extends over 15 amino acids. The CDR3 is CASSVAGGNTGELFF. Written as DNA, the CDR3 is TGTGCCAGCAGCGTAGCAGGGGGCAACACCGGGGAGCTGTTTTTT.

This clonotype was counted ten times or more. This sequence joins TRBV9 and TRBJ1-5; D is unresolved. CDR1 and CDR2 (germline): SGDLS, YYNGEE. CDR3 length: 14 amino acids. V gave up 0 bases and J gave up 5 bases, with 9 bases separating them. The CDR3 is CASSVEGLYQPQHF. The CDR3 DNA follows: TGTGCCAGCAGCGTAGAAGGGTTGTATCAGCCCCAGCATTTT.

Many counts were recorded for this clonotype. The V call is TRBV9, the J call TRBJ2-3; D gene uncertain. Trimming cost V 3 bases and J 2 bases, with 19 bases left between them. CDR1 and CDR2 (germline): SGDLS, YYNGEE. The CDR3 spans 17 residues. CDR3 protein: CASSAQPSRVTTDTQYF. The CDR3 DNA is TGTGCCAGCAGCGCTCAACCGAGCCGAGTGACCACAGATACGCAGTATTTT.

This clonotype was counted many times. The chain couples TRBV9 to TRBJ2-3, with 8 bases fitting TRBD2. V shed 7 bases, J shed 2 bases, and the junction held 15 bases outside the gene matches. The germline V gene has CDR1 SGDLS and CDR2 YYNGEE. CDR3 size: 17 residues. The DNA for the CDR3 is TGTGCCAGCGCTAACCCTCAGCGGGGGAAAAACACAGATACGCAGTATTTT. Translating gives CASANPQRGKNTDTQYF.

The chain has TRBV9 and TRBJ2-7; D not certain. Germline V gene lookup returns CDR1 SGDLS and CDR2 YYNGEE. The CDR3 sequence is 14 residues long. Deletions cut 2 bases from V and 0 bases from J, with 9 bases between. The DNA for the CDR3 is TGTGCCAGCAGCGTGAGAATCGGCTCCTACGAGCAGTACTTC. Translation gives CASSVRIGSYEQYF. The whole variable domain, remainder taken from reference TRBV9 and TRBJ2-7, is DSGVTQTPKHLITATGQRVTLRCSPRSGDLSVYWYQQSLDQGLQFLIQYYNGEERAKGNILERFSAQQFPDLHSELNLSSLELGDSALYFCASSVRIGSYEQYFGPGTRLTVT.

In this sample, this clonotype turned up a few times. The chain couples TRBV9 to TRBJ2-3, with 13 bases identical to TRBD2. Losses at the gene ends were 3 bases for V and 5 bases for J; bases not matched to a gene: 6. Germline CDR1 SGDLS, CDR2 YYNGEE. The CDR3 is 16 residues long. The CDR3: CASSAGLAGDIDTQYF. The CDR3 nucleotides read TGTGCCAGCAGCGCAGGACTAGCGGGAGATATAGATACGCAGTATTTT.

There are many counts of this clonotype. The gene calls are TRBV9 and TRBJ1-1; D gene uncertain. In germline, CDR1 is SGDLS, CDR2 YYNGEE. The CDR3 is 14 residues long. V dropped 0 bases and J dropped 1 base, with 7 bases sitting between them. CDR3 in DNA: TGTGCCAGCAGCGTAGCCCCAGCGAACACTGAAGCTTTCTTT. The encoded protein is CASSVAPANTEAFF.

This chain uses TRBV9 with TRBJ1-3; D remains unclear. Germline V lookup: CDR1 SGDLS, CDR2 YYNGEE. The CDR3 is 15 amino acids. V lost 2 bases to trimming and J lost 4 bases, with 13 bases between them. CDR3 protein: CASSVIPGNGNTIYF. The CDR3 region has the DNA TGTGCCAGCAGCGTGATCCCCGGGAACGGAAACACCATATATTTT.

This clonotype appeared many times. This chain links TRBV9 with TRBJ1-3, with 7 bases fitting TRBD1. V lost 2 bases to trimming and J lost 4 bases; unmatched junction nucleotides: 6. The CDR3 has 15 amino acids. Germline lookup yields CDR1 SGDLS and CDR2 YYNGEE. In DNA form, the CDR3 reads TGTGCCAGCAGCGTTCGGGGACAGACCGGAAACACCATATATTTT. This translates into CASSVRGQTGNTIYF.

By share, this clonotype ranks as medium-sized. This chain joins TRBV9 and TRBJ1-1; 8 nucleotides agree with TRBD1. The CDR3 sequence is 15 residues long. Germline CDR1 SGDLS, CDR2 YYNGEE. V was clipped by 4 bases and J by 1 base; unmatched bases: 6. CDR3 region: CASSRAGTGNTEAFF. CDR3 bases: TGTGCCAGCAGCAGAGCCGGGACAGGGAACACTGAAGCTTTCTTT. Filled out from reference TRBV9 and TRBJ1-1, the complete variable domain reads DSGVTQTPKHLITATGQRVTLRCSPRSGDLSVYWYQQSLDQGLQFLIQYYNGEERAKGNILERFSAQQFPDLHSELNLSSLELGDSALYFCASSRAGTGNTEAFFGQGTRLTVV.

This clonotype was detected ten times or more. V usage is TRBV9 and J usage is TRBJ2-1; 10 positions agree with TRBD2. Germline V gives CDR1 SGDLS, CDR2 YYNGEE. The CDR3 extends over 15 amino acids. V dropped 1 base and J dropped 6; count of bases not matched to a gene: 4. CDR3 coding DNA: TGTGCCAGCAGCGTAACTAGCGGGGTTTTCAATGAGCAGTTCTTC. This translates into CASSVTSGVFNEQFF.

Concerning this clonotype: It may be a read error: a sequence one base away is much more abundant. Here the CDR3 DNA reads TGTGCCAGCAGCGTAGATTTAACAACAGTTACGCAGTATTTT. Translated: CASSVDLTTVTQYF. The chain uses TRBV9 and TRBJ2-3, with D hard to call. Germline values: CDR1 SGDLS, CDR2 YYNGEE. CDR3 size: 14 residues. The complete variable domain, with remaining parts taken from reference TRBV9 and TRBJ2-3, reads DSGVTQTPKHLITATGQRVTLRCSPRSGDLSVYWYQQSLDQGLQFLIQYYNGEERAKGNILERFSAQQFPDLHSELNLSSLELGDSALYFCASSVDLTTVTQYFGPGTRLTVL.

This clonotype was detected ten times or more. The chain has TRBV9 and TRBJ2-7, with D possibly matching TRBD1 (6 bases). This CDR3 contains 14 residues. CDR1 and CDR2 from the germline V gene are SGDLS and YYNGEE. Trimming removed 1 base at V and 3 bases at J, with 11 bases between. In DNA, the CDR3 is TGTGCCAGCAGCGTATCACAACAGGGCTACGAGCAGTACTTC. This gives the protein CASSVSQQGYEQYF.

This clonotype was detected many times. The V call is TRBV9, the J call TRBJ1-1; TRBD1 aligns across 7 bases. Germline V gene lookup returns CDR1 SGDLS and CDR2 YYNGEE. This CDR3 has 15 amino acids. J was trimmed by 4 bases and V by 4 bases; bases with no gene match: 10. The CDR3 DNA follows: TGTGCCAGCAGCATACGGGACAGCAGCCGCACTGAAGCTTTCTTT. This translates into CASSIRDSSRTEAFF. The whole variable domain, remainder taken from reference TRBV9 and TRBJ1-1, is DSGVTQTPKHLITATGQRVTLRCSPRSGDLSVYWYQQSLDQGLQFLIQYYNGEERAKGNILERFSAQQFPDLHSELNLSSLELGDSALYFCASSIRDSSRTEAFFGQGTRLTVV.

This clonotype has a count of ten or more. The CDR3 is CASSPATATNTEAFF. The CDR3 nucleotides are TGTGCCAGCAGCCCAGCGACAGCAACCAACACTGAAGCTTTCTTT. V is TRBV9 and J is TRBJ1-1; tentative D call: TRBD1 (5 bases). The CDR3 loop spans 15 amino acids. The V gene's germline CDR1 is SGDLS and CDR2 YYNGEE. V lost 4 bases to trimming and J lost 2 bases, with 15 bases between them.

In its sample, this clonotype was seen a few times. The CDR3 sequence: CASRSGDTQYF. In DNA form, the CDR3 reads TGTGCCAGCAGGTCGGGAGATACGCAGTATTTT. The genes are TRBV9 and TRBJ2-3; D not resolved. V was shortened by 5 bases and J by 5 bases, with 6 bases between the two germline ends. Germline V gene lookup returns CDR1 SGDLS and CDR2 YYNGEE. The CDR3 has 11 amino acids.

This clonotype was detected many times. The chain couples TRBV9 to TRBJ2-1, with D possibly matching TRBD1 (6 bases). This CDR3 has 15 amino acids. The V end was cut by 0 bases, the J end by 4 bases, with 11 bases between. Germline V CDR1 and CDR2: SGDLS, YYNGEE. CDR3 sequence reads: CASSVEGGQYNEQFF. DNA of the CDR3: TGTGCCAGCAGCGTAGAAGGGGGACAATACAATGAGCAGTTCTTC.

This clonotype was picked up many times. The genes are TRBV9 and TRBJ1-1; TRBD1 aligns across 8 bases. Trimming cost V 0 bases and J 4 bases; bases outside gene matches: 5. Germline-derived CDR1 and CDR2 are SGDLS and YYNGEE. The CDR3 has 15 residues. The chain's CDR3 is CASSVVQGAFTEAFF. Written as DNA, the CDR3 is TGTGCCAGCAGCGTAGTGCAGGGGGCTTTCACTGAAGCTTTCTTT.

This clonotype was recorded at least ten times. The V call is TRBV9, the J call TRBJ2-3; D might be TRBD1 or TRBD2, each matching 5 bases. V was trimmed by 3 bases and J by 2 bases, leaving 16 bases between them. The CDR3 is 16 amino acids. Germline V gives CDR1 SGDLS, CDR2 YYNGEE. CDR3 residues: CASSDPGRTPTDTQYF. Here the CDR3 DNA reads TGTGCCAGCAGCGATCCGGGACGGACCCCCACAGATACGCAGTATTTT.

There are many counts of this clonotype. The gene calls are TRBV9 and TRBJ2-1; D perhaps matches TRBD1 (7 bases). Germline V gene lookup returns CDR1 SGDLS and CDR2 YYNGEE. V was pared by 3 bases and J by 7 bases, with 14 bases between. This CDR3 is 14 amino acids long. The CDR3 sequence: CASSDIAGGNEQFF. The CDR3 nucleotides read TGTGCCAGCAGCGACATCGCAGGGGGGAATGAGCAGTTCTTC.

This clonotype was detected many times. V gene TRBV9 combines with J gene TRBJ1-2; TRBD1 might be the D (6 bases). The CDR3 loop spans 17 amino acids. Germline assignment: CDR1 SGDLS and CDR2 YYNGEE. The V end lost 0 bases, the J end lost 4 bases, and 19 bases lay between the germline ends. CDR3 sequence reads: CASSVGTRDMEGYGYTF. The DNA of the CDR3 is TGTGCCAGCAGCGTAGGGACCAGGGACATGGAGGGCTATGGCTACACCTTC.